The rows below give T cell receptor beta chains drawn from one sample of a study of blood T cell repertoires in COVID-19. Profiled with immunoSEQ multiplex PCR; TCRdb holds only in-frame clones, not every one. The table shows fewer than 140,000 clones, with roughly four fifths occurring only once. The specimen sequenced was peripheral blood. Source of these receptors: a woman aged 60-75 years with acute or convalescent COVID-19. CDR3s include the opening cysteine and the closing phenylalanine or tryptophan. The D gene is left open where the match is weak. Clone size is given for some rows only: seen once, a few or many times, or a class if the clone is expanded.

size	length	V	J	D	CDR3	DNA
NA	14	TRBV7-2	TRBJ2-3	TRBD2	CASSAGLSTDTQYF	TGTGCCAGCAGCGCGGGACTAAGCACAGATACGCAGTATTTT
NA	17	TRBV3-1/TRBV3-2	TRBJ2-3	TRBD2	CASSRSGLAGDPDTQYF	TGTGCCAGCAGCCGATCGGGACTAGCGGGAGATCCCGATACGCAGTATTTT
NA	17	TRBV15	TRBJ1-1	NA	CATSRDLMGASGTEAFF	TGTGCCACCAGCAGAGATCTGATGGGGGCTTCAGGGACTGAAGCTTTCTTT
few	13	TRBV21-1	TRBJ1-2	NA	CASSNSGGFGYTF	TGTGCCAGCAGCAATTCAGGGGGATTCGGCTACACCTTC
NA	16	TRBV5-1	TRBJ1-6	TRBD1	CASSLTGTVVDSPLHF	TGCGCCAGCAGCTTGACCGGGACAGTAGTAGATTCACCCCTCCACTTT
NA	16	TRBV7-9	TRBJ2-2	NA	CASSLNVGSGTGELFF	TGTGCCAGCAGCTTAAATGTCGGGAGCGGCACCGGGGAGCTGTTTTTT
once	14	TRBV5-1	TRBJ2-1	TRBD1	CASSSSGQDNEQFF	TGCGCCAGCAGCTCGTCGGGACAGGACAATGAGCAGTTCTTC
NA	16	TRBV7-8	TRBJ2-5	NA	CASSPPGYEVQETQYF	TGTGCCAGCAGCCCTCCGGGGTATGAAGTTCAAGAGACCCAGTACTTC
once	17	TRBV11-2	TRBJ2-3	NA	CASSLDLSVGFSDTQYF	TGTGCCAGCAGCTTAGATCTAAGCGTCGGATTTTCAGATACGCAGTATTTT
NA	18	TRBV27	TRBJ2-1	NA	CASSFRLIPSEPYGEQFF	TGTGCCAGCAGTTTCCGATTGATACCTAGCGAACCCTACGGTGAGCAGTTCTTC
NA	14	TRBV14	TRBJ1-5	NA	CASSQFGDNQPQHF	TGTGCCAGCAGCCAATTCGGAGACAATCAGCCCCAGCATTTT
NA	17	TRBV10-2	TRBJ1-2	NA	CASSEFGRFQGTHGYTF	TGCGCCAGCAGTGAGTTTGGTCGGTTTCAGGGGACCCATGGCTACACCTTC
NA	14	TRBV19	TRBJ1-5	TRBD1	CASSSTGGRQPQHF	TGTGCCAGTAGTTCGACAGGGGGCAGACAGCCCCAGCATTTT
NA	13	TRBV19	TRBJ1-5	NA	CASRRDRNQPQHF	TGTGCCAGTAGGAGAGACAGAAATCAGCCCCAGCATTTT
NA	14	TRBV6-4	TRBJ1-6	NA	CASSETTGDSPLHF	TGTGCCAGCAGTGAAACGACGGGGGATTCACCCCTCCACTTT
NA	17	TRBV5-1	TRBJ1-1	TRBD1	CASSLGPRGQGRPEAFF	TGCGCCAGCAGCTTGGGTCCTCGGGGACAGGGGAGGCCTGAAGCTTTCTTT
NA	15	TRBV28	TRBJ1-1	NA	CASTDPGRGSTEAFF	TGTGCCAGCACCGACCCTGGCAGGGGATCGACTGAAGCTTTCTTT
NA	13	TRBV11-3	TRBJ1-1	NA	CATTGHLRTEAFF	TGTGCCACCACGGGACATTTAAGGACTGAAGCTTTCTTT
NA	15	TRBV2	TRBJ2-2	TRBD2	CASSETSGGTGELFF	TGTGCCAGCAGTGAGACTAGCGGGGGCACCGGGGAGCTGTTTTTT
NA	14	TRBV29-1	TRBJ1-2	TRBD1	CSVEGTGGAGGYTF	TGCAGCGTTGAAGGCACAGGGGGCGCGGGTGGCTACACCTTC
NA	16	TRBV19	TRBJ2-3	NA	CASSKEVDYRTDTQYF	TGTGCCAGTAGTAAAGAGGTAGACTATCGCACAGATACGCAGTATTTT
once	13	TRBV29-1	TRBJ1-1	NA	CSAPSPGNTEAFF	TGCAGCGCCCCTAGTCCCGGGAACACTGAAGCTTTCTTT
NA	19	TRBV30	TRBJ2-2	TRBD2	CAWSVMRGGPPTRTGELFF	TGTGCCTGGAGTGTAATGCGCGGGGGGCCCCCAACGCGAACCGGGGAGCTGTTTTTT
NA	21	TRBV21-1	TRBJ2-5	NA	CASSDPKLRDRGCRGKETQYF	TGTGCCAGCAGCGACCCCAAACTCCGGGACAGGGGATGTCGGGGAAAAGAGACCCAGTACTTC
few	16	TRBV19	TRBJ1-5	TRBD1	CASSILPGQGGQPQHF	TGTGCCAGTAGTATCTTACCTGGACAGGGGGGACAGCCCCAGCATTTT
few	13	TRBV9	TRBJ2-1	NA	CASSVARTNEQFF	TGTGCCAGCAGCGTAGCTAGAACCAATGAGCAGTTCTTC
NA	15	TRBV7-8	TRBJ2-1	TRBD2	CASSITSGGTNEQFF	TGTGCCAGCAGCATAACTAGCGGGGGGACCAATGAGCAGTTCTTC
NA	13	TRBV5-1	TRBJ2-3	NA	CASSPQGPDTQYF	TGCGCCAGCAGTCCACAGGGACCAGATACGCAGTATTTT
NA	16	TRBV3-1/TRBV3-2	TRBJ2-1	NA	CASSPEVGGTWNEQFF	TGTGCCAGCAGCCCAGAGGTAGGGGGTACGTGGAATGAGCAGTTCTTC
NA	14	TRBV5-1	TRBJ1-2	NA	CASSGGTAAYGYTF	TGCGCCAGCAGCGGAGGGACCGCCGCCTATGGCTACACCTTC
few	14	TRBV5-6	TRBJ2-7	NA	CASSLGQADREQYF	TGTGCCAGCAGCTTGGGACAGGCTGACCGGGAGCAGTACTTC
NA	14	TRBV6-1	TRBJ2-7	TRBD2	CASSETRGAGEQYF	TGTGCCAGCAGTGAAACCCGGGGAGCGGGGGAGCAGTACTTC
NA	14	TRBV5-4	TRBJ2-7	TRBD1	CASSSGTGAYEQYF	TGTGCCAGCAGCTCGGGGACAGGAGCCTACGAGCAGTACTTC
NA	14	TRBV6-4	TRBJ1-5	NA	CASSSRAGNQPQHF	TGTGCCAGTTCCAGCCGTGCGGGGAATCAGCCCCAGCATTTT
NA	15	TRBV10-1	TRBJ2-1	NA	CASSVTGVARNEQFF	TGCGCCAGCAGTGTGACGGGAGTCGCGCGGAATGAGCAGTTCTTC
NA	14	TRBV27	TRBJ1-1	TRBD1	CASRSGTANTEAFF	TGTGCCAGCAGATCCGGGACAGCGAACACTGAAGCTTTCTTT
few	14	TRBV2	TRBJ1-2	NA	CASSEGAGSYGYTF	TGTGCCAGCAGTGAAGGGGCTGGCAGCTATGGCTACACCTTC
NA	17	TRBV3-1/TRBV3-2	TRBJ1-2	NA	CASSQEDFQAPHYGYTF	TGTGCCAGCAGCCAAGAGGATTTCCAGGCCCCACACTATGGCTACACCTTC
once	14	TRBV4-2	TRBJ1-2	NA	CASSQEGGLLGYTF	TGTGCCAGCAGCCAAGAAGGAGGTCTTTTAGGCTACACCTTC
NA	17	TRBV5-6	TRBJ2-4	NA	CASSFLRDSPAKNIQYF	TGTGCCAGCAGCTTCTTAAGGGACTCCCCAGCCAAAAACATTCAGTACTTC
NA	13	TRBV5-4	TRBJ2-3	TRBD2	CASSTGRRDTQYF	TGTGCCAGCAGCACCGGGAGGAGAGATACGCAGTATTTT
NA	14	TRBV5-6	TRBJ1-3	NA	CASSLLAVGNTIYF	TGTGCCAGCAGCTTATTGGCCGTCGGAAACACCATATATTTT
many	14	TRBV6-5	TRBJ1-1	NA	CASSMGRASTEAFF	TGTGCCAGCAGTATGGGCAGGGCGAGCACTGAAGCTTTCTTT
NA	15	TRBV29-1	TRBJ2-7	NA	CSALGGTVSSYEQYF	TGCAGCGCCCTGGGCGGGACAGTGAGCTCCTACGAGCAGTACTTC
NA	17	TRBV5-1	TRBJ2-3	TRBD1	CASSLTGANFNTDTQYF	TGCGCCAGCAGCTTGACAGGGGCCAACTTCAACACAGATACGCAGTATTTT
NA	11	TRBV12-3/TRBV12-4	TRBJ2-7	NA	CASSVYYEQYF	TGTGCCAGCAGTGTTTACTACGAGCAGTACTTC
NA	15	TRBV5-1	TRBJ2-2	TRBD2	CATGLAGAHGGELFF	TGCGCCACAGGACTAGCGGGAGCCCATGGCGGGGAGCTGTTTTTT
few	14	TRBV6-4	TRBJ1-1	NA	CASSFSRQDTEAFF	TGTGCCAGCAGCTTTTCCAGGCAGGACACTGAAGCTTTCTTT
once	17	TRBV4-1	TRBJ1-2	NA	CASSQDWGRSARYGYTF	TGCGCCAGCAGCCAAGACTGGGGCAGGTCCGCTCGTTATGGCTACACCTTC
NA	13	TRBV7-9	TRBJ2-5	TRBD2	CASSITSGETQYF	TGTGCCAGCAGCATTACTAGCGGAGAGACCCAGTACTTC
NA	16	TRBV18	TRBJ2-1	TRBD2	CASSPGTSGGYNEQFF	TGTGCCAGCTCACCCGGGACTAGCGGGGGGTACAATGAGCAGTTCTTC